This T cell receptor (beta chain) was documented in a study of T-cell memory formation after mild COVID-19 (dated by TCRdb to the early 2020s). General notes on the study: TCR sequence clusters from the two donors were found to be largely donor specific. T-cell clones expanding and contracting after mild COVID-19 in two donors were tracked by longitudinal TCRalpha and TCRbeta repertoire sequencing. Two young, previously healthy adult volunteers, one female and one male, were included in the cohort. Overall results and qualifications from the work: The study included only a couple of mild cases, and larger cohorts that include severe cases with pre-infection samples were judged to be necessary. Some responding clones were found in pre-infection memory, which suggests that pre-existing cross-reactive memory T cells took part in the SARS-CoV-2 response. Contracting CD4+ clones turned up mainly in the CM and EM memory subsets, whereas EMRA was where CD8+ clones were enriched. Whether the second-wave clones peaking on day 37 were SARS-CoV-2 specific was not confirmed. From day 15 to 85, contracting clones showed balanced CD4/CD8 phenotypes, whereas a second wave of clones that expanded from day 15 to 37 leaned towards CD4+.

The CDR3 spans 14 residues, from the cysteine through the phenylalanine. Only CDR3 DNA remains: 42 bases, in frame from the first base. A distance of 14 bases separates the germline ends of V and J, which lose 10 bases and 0 bases respectively. The germline V gene (reference sequence) gives CDR1 as LNHDA and CDR2 as SQIVND. Ficoll-Paque density gradient centrifugation was the method used to isolate PBMCs. Sequencing took place on an Illumina NovaSeq 6000. cDNA libraries for TCRalpha and TCRbeta were prepared by 5'RACE using constant-segment primers, with sample barcodes and unique molecular identifiers added. Trizol reagent was used to extract RNA from every sample. Library amplification was performed in two PCR steps, and a second sample barcode and Illumina TruSeq adapters were introduced in the second step. Sequencing of libraries was performed on an Illumina NovaSeq with 2 x 150 bp paired-end reads. The original pipeline was this. With migec v1.2.7, reads were demultiplexed and then collapsed into UMI-guided consensus sequences. Using mixcr v2.1.11, UMI consensuses were aligned to TRA and TRB V and J templates and then assembled into clonotypes. A clonotype was counted as expanded or contracted only if both edgeR and NoisET called the change significant, with noise models trained on biological replicates. For edgeR calls, the cutoffs were a false discovery rate-adjusted p below 0.01 and a log2 fold-change threshold of 1. As an exploratory analysis of dynamics, PCA with hierarchical clustering was applied to max-normalized trajectories of the 1000 most abundant clonotypes. Each responding clone was given a CD4 or CD8 phenotype based on the CD4+ and CD8+ repertoires, which had been sequenced separately. TCRdb redid the processing of the public reads, applying fastp at Q25 and MiXCR, and retained in-frame beta chains. Each record represents a unique CDR3 protein, reported with the most common genes and DNA among its rows. These V and J calls originate from TCRdb's pipeline instead of the authors' own analysis. In all, the sample holds fewer than 550,000 distinct CDR3 sequences, and 15% to 20% of those were seen once. Clones ranked in the top ten supply approximately 8.1% of the sample.

In this sample, this clonotype turned up a few times. The antigen it binds to is not known. No per-base quality is available; no much larger clone lies one base away. The source material was PBMCs or a T cell subset sorted from them (not recorded which). This receptor was taken from an adult woman who had mild COVID-19 (a few samples of this study predate the infection). The sample titles of this study are shuffled in the database, so cell type and time point are left out; the donor was told from shared clones. The V and J segments used are TRBV19 and TRBJ2-3, with a tentative D gene TRBD1 over 6 matching bases. CDR3 loop: CAIRDTTSTDTQYF. The bases read TGTGCCATCCGGGACACAACTAGCACAGATACGCAGTATTTT.